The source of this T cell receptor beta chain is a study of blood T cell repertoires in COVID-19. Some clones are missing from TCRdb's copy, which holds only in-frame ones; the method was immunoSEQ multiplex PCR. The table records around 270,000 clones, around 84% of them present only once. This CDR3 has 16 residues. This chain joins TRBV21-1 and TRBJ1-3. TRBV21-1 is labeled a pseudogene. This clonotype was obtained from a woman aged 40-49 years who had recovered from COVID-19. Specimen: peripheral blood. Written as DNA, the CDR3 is TGTGCCAGCAGCACCGGGGAGGGTTCCTCTGGAAACACCATATATTTT. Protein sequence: CASSTGEGSSGNTIYF.